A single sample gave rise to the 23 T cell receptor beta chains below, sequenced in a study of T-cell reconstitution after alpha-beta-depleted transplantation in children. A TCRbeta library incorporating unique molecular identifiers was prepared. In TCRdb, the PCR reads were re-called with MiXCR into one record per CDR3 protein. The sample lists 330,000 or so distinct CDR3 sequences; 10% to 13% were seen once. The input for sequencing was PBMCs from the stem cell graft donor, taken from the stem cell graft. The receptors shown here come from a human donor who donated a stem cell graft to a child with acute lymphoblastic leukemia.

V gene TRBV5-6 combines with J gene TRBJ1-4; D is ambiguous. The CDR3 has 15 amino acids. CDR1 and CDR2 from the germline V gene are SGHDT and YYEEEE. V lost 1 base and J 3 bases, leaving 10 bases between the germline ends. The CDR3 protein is CASSLSRGSNEKLFF. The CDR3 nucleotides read TGTGCCAGCAGCTTGTCGCGGGGATCTAATGAAAAACTGTTTTTT.

The CDR3: CASSLDWGAGYEQYF. CDR3 nucleotide sequence: TGTGCCAGCAGCTTAGATTGGGGTGCGGGTTACGAGCAGTACTTC. The chain links TRBV7-2 to TRBJ2-7, with TRBD2 as a possible D gene (5 bases). Germline assignment: CDR1 SGHTA and CDR2 FQGNSA. V lost 1 base and J lost 4, with 14 bases in between. The CDR3 contains 15 residues.

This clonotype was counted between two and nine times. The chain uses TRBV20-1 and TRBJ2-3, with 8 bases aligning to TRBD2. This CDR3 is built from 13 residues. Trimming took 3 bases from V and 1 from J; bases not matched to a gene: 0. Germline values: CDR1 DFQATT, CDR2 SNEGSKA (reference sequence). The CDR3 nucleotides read TGCAGTGCTAGGACTAGCGGCACAGATACGCAGTATTTT. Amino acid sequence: CSARTSGTDTQYF.

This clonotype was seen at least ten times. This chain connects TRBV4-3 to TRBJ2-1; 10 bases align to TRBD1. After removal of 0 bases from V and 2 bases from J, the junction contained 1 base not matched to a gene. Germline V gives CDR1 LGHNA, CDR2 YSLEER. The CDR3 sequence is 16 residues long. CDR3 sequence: CASSQEDRGTYNEQFF. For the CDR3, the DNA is TGCGCCAGCAGCCAAGAGGACAGGGGGACCTACAATGAGCAGTTCTTC.

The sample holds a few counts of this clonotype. The CDR3 protein is CASSPGKGNQPQHF. As DNA, the CDR3 is TGTGCCAGCTCACCAGGAAAAGGCAATCAGCCCCAGCATTTT. The chain combines TRBV18 with TRBJ1-5; no definite D call. CDR3 size: 14 residues. The germline gives CDR1 KGHSH, CDR2 LQKENI. Trimming left V 2 bases short and J 2 bases short, with 7 bases between. Filled out from reference TRBV18 and TRBJ1-5, the complete variable domain reads NAGVMQNPRHLVRRRGQEARLRCSPMKGHSHVYWYRQLPEEGLKFMVYLQKENIIDESGMPKERFSAEFPKEGPSILRIQQVVRGDSAAYFCASSPGKGNQPQHFGDGTRLSIL.

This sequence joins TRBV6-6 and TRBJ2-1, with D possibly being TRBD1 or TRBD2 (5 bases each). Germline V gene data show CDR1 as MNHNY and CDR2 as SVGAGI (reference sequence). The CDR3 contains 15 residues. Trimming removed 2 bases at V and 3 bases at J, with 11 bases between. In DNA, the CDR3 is TGTGCCAGCAGTTACCGGGGCGGACTCTACAATGAGCAGTTCTTC. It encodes CASSYRGGLYNEQFF.

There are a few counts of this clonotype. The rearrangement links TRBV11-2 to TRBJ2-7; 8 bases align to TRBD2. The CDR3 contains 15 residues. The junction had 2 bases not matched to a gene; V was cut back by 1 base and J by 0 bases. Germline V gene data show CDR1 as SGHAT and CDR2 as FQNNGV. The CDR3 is CASSLVRGASYEQYF. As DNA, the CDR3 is TGTGCCAGCAGCTTAGTGCGGGGGGCCTCCTACGAGCAGTACTTC. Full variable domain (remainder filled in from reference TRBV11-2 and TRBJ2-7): EAGVAQSPRYKIIEKRQSVAFWCNPISGHATLYWYQQILGQGPKLLIQFQNNGVVDDSQLPKDRFSAERLKGVDSTLKIQPAKLEDSAVYLCASSLVRGASYEQYFGPGTRLTVT.

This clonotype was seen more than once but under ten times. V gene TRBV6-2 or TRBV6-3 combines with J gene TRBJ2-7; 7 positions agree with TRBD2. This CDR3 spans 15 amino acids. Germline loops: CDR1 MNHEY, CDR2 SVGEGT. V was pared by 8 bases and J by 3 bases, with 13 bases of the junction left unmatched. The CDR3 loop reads CASVKASGMSYEQYF. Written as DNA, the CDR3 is TGTGCCAGCGTTAAGGCTAGCGGCATGAGCTACGAGCAGTACTTC.

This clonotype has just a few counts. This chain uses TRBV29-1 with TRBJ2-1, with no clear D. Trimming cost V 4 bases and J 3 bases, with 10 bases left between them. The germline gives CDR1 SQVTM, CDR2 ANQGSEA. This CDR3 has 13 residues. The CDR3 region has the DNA TGCAGCGTTGTAGCTGACGTCTACAATGAGCAGTTCTTC. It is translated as CSVVADVYNEQFF.

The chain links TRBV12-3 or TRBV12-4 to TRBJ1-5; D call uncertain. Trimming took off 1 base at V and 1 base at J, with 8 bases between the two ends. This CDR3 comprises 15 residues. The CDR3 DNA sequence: TGTGCCAGCAGTTTAGACAAGACCAGCAATCAGCCCCAGCATTTT. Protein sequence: CASSLDKTSNQPQHF.

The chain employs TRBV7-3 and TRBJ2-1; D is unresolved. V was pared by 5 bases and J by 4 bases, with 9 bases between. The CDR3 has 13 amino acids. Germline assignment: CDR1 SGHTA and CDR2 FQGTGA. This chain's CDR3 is CASSTGPYNEQFF. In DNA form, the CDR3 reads TGTGCCAGCAGCACCGGGCCGTACAATGAGCAGTTCTTC.

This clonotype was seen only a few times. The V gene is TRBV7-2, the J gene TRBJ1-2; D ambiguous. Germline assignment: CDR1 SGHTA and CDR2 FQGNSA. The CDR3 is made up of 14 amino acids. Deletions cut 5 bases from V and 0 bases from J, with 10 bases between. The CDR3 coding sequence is TGTGCCAGCAGCGGCCGGGGAGCTAACTATGGCTACACCTTC. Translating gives CASSGRGANYGYTF.

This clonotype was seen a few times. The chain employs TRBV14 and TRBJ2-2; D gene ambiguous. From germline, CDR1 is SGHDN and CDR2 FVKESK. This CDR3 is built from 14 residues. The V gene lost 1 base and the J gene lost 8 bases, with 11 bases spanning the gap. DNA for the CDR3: TGTGCCAGCAGCCAAGGAATCATCCAAGGGGAGCTGTTTTTT. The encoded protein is CASSQGIIQGELFF. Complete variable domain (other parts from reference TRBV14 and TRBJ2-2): EAGVTQFPSHSVIEKGQTVTLRCDPISGHDNLYWYRRVMGKEIKFLLHFVKESKQDESGMPNNRFLAERTGGTYSTLKVQPAELEDSGVYFCASSQGIIQGELFFGEGSRLTVL.

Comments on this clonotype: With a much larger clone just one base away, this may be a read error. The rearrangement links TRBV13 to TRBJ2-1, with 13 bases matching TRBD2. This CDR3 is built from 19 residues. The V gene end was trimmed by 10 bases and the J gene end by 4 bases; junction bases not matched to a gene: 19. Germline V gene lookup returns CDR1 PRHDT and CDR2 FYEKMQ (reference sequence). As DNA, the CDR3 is TGTGCCATCAGTTCCAGAGATGGACTAGCGGGAGTTCAGTACAATGAGCAGTTCTTC. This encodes CAISSRDGLAGVQYNEQFF. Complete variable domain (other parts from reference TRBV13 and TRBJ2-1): AAGVIQSPRHLIKEKRETATLKCYPIPRHDTVYWYQQGPGQDPQFLISFYEKMQSDKGSIPDRFSAQQFSDYHSELNMSSLELGDSALYFCAISSRDGLAGVQYNEQFFGPGTRLTVL.

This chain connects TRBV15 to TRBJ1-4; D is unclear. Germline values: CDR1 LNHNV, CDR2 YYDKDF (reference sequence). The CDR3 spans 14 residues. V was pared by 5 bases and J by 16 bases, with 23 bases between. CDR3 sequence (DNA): TGTGCCACCAGCGGGCCTCTTGACCGGACCCAGCAGTTTTTT. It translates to CATSGPLDRTQQFF.

CDR3 bases: TGCGCCAGCAGCTTGGTGCAGGTAGCAGCTGAGCAGTTCTTC. As protein: CASSLVQVAAEQFF. The chain joins TRBV5-1 to TRBJ2-1; no firm D call. There are 14 residues in the CDR3. Trimming removed 0 bases from V and 9 bases from J, with 13 bases in between. Germline CDR1 is SGHRS and CDR2 is YFSETQ.

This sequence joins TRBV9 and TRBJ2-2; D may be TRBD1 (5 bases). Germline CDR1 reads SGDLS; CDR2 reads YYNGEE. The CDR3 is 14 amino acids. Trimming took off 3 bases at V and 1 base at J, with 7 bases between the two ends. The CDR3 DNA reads TGTGCCAGCAGCGGCGACAGGAACACCGGGGAGCTGTTTTTT. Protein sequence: CASSGDRNTGELFF.

CDR3 nucleotide sequence: TGTGCAAGTCGCCCGCCCTTAGCAGTTCTGCTCTCTGGGGCCAACGTCCTGACTTTC. Amino acid sequence: CASRPPLAVLLSGANVLTF. The rearrangement links TRBV12-2 to TRBJ2-6; the table names TRBD1, a call not compared with the DNA. TRBV12-2 is an annotated pseudogene. The CDR3 consists of 19 residues.

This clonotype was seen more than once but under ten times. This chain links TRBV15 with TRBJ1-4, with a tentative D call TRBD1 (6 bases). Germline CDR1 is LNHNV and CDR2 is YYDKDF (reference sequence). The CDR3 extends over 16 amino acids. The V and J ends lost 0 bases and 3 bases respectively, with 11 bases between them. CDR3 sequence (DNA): TGTGCCACCAGCAGAGACCTGGGGGGGCCTAATGAAAAACTGTTTTTT. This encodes CATSRDLGGPNEKLFF.

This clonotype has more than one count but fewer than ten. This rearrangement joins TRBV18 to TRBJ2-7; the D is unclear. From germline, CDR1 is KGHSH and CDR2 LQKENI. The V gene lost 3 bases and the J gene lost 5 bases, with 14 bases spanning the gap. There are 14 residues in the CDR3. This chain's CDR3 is CASSPWTAKDEQYF. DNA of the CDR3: TGTGCCAGCTCACCCTGGACGGCTAAAGACGAGCAGTACTTC.

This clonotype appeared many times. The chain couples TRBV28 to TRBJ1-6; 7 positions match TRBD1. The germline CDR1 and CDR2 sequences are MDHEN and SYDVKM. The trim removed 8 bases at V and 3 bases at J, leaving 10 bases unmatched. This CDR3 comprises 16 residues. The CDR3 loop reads CASGAAWDSYNSPLHF. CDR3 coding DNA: TGTGCCAGCGGAGCAGCGTGGGACAGCTATAATTCACCCCTCCACTTT.

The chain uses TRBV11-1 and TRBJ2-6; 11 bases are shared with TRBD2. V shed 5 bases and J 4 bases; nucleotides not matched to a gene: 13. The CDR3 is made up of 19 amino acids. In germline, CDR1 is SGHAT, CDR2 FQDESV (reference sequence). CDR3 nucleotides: TGTGCCAGCAGCCTAAGGTTACTAGCGGGAGTGAAAGGGGCCAACGTCCTGACTTTC. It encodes CASSLRLLAGVKGANVLTF.

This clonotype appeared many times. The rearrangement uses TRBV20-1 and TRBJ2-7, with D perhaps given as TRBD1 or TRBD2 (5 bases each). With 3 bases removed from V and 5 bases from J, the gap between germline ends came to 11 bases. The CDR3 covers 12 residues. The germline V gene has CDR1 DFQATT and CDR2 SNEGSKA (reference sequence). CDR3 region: CSASRGVHEQYF. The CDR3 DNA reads TGCAGTGCTAGCCGAGGGGTCCACGAGCAGTACTTC.